One sample yielded the 18 T cell receptor beta chains listed below, sequenced in a study of yellow fever vaccine responses in identical twins. TCRdb re-derived calls from the RT-PCR reads in MiXCR, one entry per CDR3 protein. The sample has about 540 distinct CDR3 sequences; roughly 79% are singletons. The sample in question was T cells from blood (PBMCs), unsorted or a sorted subset (not recorded which), obtained before or after yellow fever vaccination (not recorded which). The receptors derive from a woman under 30 who received the yellow fever vaccine.

This clonotype was detected a few times. V is TRBV15 and J is TRBJ1-1, with D perhaps TRBD1 (5 bases). This CDR3 comprises 14 residues. Trimming removed 3 bases from V and 0 bases from J, with 8 bases in between. Looked up from germline, CDR1 is LNHNV and CDR2 is YYDKDF (reference sequence). The CDR3 reads CATSRPGLNTEAFF. In DNA, the CDR3 is TGTGCCACCAGCAGGCCGGGGCTGAACACTGAAGCTTTCTTT.

The chain uses TRBV29-1 and TRBJ2-1, with D uncertain. Deletions cut 6 bases from V and 0 bases from J, with 9 bases between. The CDR3 runs 13 residues. Germline V gives CDR1 SQVTM, CDR2 ANQGSEA. CDR3 in DNA: TGCAGCGTGGGGATAAGCTCCTACAATGAGCAGTTCTTC. Residues: CSVGISSYNEQFF.

This clonotype has a handful of counts. The chain employs TRBV5-1 and TRBJ1-1; D is uncertain. The V end was cut by 4 bases, the J end by 0 bases, with 7 bases between. The CDR3 runs 13 residues. Germline V lookup: CDR1 SGHRS, CDR2 YFSETQ. In DNA, the CDR3 is TGCGCCAGCAGCGGAGGTATGAACACTGAAGCTTTCTTT. Its translation: CASSGGMNTEAFF.

The chain has TRBV15 and TRBJ1-2; 8 bases match TRBD1. V shed 4 bases and J 6 bases; nucleotides not matched to a gene: 7. The CDR3 is made up of 14 amino acids. Germline CDR1 and CDR2: LNHNV and YYDKDF (reference sequence). CDR3 coding DNA: TGTGCCACCAGCACCTGGGACAGGCGGGATGGCTACACCTTC. It encodes CATSTWDRRDGYTF.

This sequence joins TRBV18 and TRBJ2-7; no clear D gene. This CDR3 comprises 14 residues. Trimming left V 2 bases short and J 2 bases short, with 10 bases between. The germline CDR1 and CDR2 sequences are KGHSH and LQKENI. This chain's CDR3 is CASSPGPPPYEQYF. CDR3 coding DNA: TGTGCCAGCTCACCAGGGCCGCCACCCTACGAGCAGTACTTC.

The V call is TRBV15, the J call TRBJ1-2, with TRBD1 identical over 9 bases. J gave up 5 bases and V 3 bases, and 10 bases lay outside the gene matches. The CDR3 is 16 residues long. Germline V CDR1 and CDR2: LNHNV, YYDKDF (reference sequence). The CDR3 bases are TGTGCCACCAGCAGTGGTCCCGGGACAGGGACGTATGGCTACACCTTC. The encoded protein is CATSSGPGTGTYGYTF. Drawing the rest from reference TRBV15 and TRBJ1-2, the complete variable domain is DAMVIQNPRYQVTQFGKPVTLSCSQTLNHNVMYWYQQKSSQAPKLLFHYYDKDFNNEADTPDNFQSRRPNTSFCFLDIRSPGLGDTAMYLCATSSGPGTGTYGYTFGSGTRLTVV.

The gene calls are TRBV2 and TRBJ2-3, with a possible D match to TRBD1 (5 bases). This CDR3 spans 13 amino acids. Germline assignment: CDR1 SNHLY and CDR2 FYNNEI. V gave up 1 base and J gave up 3 bases, with 5 bases separating them. The CDR3 nucleotides read TGTGCCAGCAGTGAAGAGGGGACAGATACGCAGTATTTT. Its protein product is CASSEEGTDTQYF.

CDR3 DNA sequence: TGTGCCAGCAGCGGGGACAGGGGATTTGAAAAACTGTTTTTT. It encodes CASSGDRGFEKLFF. V gene TRBV7-8 combines with J gene TRBJ1-4; 10 bases agree with TRBD1. The germline CDR1 and CDR2 sequences are SGHVS and FQNEAQ. With V trimmed by 5 bases and J by 7 bases, 4 bases remained unmatched. CDR3 size: 14 residues.

The rearrangement uses TRBV29-1 and TRBJ2-7; TRBD1 matches 8 bases. The germline V gene encodes CDR1 SQVTM and CDR2 ANQGSEA. This CDR3 region has 13 residues. The V and J ends lost 8 bases and 4 bases, in that order; junction bases with no gene match: 10. The CDR3 nucleotides are TGCAGCATCTACGGACAGGGACAATACGAGCAGTACTTC. Translating it yields CSIYGQGQYEQYF.

This rearrangement joins TRBV6-1 to TRBJ1-1, with a tentative D call TRBD1 (5 bases). Deletions cut 6 bases from V and 6 bases from J, with 14 bases between. The CDR3 is made up of 13 amino acids. Germline CDR1 and CDR2: MNHNS and SASEGT. The CDR3 DNA follows: TGTGCCAGCAGCCGGGCTCGGGGACCTGAAGCTTTCTTT. It translates to CASSRARGPEAFF.

The CDR3 nucleotides are TGTGCCAGCAGCCAAGGGGGGGGGCACACAGATACGCAGTATTTT. Its translation: CASSQGGGHTDTQYF. The chain carries TRBV3-1 and TRBJ2-3; D perhaps matches TRBD2 (7 bases). Germline V CDR1 and CDR2: LGHDT, YNNKEL (reference sequence). This CDR3 comprises 15 residues. The ends were cut back, 1 base at V and 2 bases at J, with 10 bases in the middle.

V usage is TRBV15 and J usage is TRBJ1-1; D remains ambiguous. The CDR3 is made up of 16 amino acids. Germline lookup yields CDR1 LNHNV and CDR2 YYDKDF (reference sequence). The V end lost 3 bases, the J end lost 3 bases, and 17 bases lay between the germline ends. CDR3 DNA sequence: TGTGCCACCAGCAGCTTTGTCCAAGGGATAGACACTGAAGCTTTCTTT. Its translation: CATSSFVQGIDTEAFF.

The chain recombines TRBV5-1 with TRBJ2-3; 7 positions match TRBD1. This CDR3 is built from 15 residues. CDR1 and CDR2 from the germline V gene are SGHRS and YFSETQ. The junction had 5 bases not matched to a gene; V was cut back by 4 bases and J by 0 bases. In DNA, the CDR3 is TGCGCCAGCAGCAAGGGGACAGCTAGCACAGATACGCAGTATTTT. It codes for CASSKGTASTDTQYF.

The rearrangement uses TRBV29-1 and TRBJ2-7; 7 nucleotides agree with TRBD2. The CDR3 totals 14 residues. Trimming at V came to 5 bases and at J to 0 bases, leaving 7 bases not matched to a gene. Germline V gives CDR1 SQVTM, CDR2 ANQGSEA. The CDR3 coding sequence is TGCAGCGTTTCCGGGACTACAAGCTCCTACGAGCAGTACTTC. Protein sequence: CSVSGTTSSYEQYF.

V usage is TRBV2 and J usage is TRBJ2-2; D remains unclear. The CDR3 covers 13 residues. Germline CDR1 SNHLY, CDR2 FYNNEI. V lost 7 bases and J 5 bases, leaving 11 bases between the germline ends. CDR3 DNA: TGTGCCAGCATTAACTCGGTTACCGGGGAGCTGTTTTTT. The encoded protein is CASINSVTGELFF.

This rearrangement joins TRBV10-1 to TRBJ1-5, with D hard to call. Germline V gives CDR1 WNHNN, CDR2 SYGVQD (reference sequence). This CDR3 is built from 15 residues. V gave up 3 bases and J gave up 8 bases, with 17 bases separating them. CDR3 sequence (DNA): TGCGCCAGCAGTGAATTCGTGAGGAGGACGGAGCCCCAGCATTTT. Its translation: CASSEFVRRTEPQHF.

The chain links TRBV20-1 to TRBJ2-7; 10 bases match TRBD2. The CDR3 covers 14 residues. Germline CDR1 reads DFQATT; CDR2 reads SNEGSKA (reference sequence). The V and J ends lost 6 bases and 6 bases, in that order; junction bases with no gene match: 11. CDR3 sequence reads: CSASTGTSVGEQYV. The CDR3, as DNA: TGCAGTGCGTCTACCGGGACTAGCGTGGGCGAGCAGTACGTC.

The chain recombines TRBV19 with TRBJ2-1; tentatively, D is TRBD1 or TRBD2 (5 bases each). V was shortened by 5 bases and J by 4 bases, with 12 bases between the two germline ends. This CDR3 is built from 14 residues. Per the germline V gene, CDR1 is LNHDA and CDR2 is SQIVND (reference sequence). Here the CDR3 reads CASSLGTVYNEQFF. CDR3 nucleotide sequence: TGTGCCAGTAGTCTAGGGACGGTTTACAATGAGCAGTTCTTC.